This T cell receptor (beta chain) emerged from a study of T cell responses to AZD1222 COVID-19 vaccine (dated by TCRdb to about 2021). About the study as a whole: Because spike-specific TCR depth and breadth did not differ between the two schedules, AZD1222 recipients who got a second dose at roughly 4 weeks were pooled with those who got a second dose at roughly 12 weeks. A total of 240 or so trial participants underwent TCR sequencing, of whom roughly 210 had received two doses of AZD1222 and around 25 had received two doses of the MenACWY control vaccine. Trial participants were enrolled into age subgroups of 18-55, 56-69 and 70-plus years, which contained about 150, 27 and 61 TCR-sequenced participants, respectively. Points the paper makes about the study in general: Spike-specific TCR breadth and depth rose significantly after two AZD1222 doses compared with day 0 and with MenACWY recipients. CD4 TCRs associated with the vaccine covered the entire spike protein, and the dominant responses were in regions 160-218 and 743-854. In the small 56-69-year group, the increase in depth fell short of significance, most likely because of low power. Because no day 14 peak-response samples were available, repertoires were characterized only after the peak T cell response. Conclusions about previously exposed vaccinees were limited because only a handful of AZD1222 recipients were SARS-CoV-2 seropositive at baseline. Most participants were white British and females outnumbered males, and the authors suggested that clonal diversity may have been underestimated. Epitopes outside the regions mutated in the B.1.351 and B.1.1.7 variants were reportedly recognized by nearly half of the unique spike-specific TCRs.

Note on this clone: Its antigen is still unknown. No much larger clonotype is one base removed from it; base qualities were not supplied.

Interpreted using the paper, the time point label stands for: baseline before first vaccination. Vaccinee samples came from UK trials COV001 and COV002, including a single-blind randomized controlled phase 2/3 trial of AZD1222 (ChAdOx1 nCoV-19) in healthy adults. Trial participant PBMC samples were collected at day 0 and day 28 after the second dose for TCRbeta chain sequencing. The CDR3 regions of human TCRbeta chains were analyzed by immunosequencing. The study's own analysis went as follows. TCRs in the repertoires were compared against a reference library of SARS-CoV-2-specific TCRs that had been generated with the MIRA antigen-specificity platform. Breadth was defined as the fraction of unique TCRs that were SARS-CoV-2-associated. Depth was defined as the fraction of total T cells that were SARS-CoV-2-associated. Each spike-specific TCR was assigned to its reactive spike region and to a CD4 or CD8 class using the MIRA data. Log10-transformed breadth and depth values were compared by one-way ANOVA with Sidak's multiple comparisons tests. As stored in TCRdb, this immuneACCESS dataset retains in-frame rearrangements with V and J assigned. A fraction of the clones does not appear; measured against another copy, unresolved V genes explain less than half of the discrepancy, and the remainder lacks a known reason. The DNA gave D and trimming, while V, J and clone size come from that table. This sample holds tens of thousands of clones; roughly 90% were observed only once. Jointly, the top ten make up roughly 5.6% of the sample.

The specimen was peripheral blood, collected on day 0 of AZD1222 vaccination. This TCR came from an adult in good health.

The CDR3 is CASSSDGLAKNIQYF. The bases read TGCGCCAGCAGCTCGGACGGGTTAGCCAAAAACATTCAGTACTTC. This sequence uses TRBV5-1 and TRBJ2-4, with no reliable assignment of the D segment. The germline ends are 10 bases apart after V is trimmed by 3 bases and J by 0 bases. CDR1 is given as SGHRS and CDR2 as YFSETQ, both from the germline V gene. From the cysteine up to the phenylalanine, the CDR3 has a length of 15 residues. Only the CDR3 region is kept as DNA, spanning 45 bases read in frame from base 1.